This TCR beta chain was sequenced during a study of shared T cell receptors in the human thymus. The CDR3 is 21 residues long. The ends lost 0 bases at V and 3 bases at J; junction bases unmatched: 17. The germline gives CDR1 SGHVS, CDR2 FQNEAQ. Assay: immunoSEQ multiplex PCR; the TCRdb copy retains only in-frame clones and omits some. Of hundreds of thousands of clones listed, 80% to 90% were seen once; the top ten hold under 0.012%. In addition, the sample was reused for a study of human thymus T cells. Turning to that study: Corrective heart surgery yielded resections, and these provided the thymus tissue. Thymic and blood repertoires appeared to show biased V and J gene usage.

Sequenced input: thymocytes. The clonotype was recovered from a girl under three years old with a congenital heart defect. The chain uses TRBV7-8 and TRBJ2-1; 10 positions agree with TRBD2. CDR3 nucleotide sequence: TGTGCCAGCAGCTTAGCGTTGCCTAGCGGGGGAACCCTGAGGGGCTACAATGAGCAGTTCTTC. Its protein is CASSLALPSGGTLRGYNEQFF.